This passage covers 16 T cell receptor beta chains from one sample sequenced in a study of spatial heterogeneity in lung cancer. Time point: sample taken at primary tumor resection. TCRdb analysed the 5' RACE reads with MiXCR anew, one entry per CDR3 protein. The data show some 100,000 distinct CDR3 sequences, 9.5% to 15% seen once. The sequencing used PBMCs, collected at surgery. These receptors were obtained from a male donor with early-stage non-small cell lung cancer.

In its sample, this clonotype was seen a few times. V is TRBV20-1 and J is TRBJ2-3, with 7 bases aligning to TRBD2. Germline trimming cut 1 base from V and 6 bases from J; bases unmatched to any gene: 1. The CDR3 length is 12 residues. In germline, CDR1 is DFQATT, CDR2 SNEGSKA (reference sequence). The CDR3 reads CSARVRGDTQYF. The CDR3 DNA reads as TGCAGTGCTAGAGTGCGGGGGGATACGCAGTATTTT.

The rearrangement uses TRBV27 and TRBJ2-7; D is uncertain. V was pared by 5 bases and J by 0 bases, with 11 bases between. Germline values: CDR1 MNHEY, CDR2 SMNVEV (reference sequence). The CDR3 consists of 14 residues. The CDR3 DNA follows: TGTGCCAGCAGTGTCGGGTCAAGCTCCTACGAGCAGTACTTC. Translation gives CASSVGSSSYEQYF.

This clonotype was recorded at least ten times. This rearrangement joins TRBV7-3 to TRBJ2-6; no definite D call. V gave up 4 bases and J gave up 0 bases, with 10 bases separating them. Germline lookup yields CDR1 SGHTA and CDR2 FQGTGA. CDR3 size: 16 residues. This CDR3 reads CASSSGRASGANVLTF. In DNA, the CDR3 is TGTGCCAGCAGCTCCGGACGGGCCTCTGGGGCCAACGTCCTGACTTTC.

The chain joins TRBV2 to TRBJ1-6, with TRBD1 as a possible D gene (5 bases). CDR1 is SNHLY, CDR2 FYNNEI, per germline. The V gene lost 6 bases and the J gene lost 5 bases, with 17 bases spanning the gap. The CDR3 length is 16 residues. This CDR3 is CASRVQGASNNSPLHF. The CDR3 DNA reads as TGTGCCAGCAGGGTTCAAGGGGCCTCTAATAATTCACCCCTCCACTTT.

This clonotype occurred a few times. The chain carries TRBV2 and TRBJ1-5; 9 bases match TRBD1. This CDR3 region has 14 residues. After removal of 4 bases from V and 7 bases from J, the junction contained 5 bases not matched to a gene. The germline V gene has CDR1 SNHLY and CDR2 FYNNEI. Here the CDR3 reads CASSGQGGSQPQHF. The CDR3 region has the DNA TGTGCCAGCAGTGGACAGGGGGGCAGCCAGCCCCAGCATTTT.

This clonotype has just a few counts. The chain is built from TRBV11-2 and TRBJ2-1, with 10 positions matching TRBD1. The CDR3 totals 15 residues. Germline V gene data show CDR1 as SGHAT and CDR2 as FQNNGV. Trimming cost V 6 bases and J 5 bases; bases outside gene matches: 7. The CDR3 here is CASSADRGHHNEQFF. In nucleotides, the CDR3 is TGTGCCAGCAGTGCAGACAGGGGGCATCACAATGAGCAGTTCTTC.

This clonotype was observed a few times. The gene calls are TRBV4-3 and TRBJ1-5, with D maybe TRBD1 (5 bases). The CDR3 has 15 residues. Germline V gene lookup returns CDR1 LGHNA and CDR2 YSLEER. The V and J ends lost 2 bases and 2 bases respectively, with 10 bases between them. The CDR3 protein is CASSQNWGGNQPQHF. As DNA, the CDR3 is TGCGCCAGCAGCCAAAATTGGGGGGGCAATCAGCCCCAGCATTTT.

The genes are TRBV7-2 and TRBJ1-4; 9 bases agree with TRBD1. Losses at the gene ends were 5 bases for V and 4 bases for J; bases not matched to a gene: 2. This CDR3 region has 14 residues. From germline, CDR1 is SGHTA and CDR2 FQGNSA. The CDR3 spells CASSRDRDNEKLFF. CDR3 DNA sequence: TGTGCCAGCAGCCGGGACAGGGATAATGAAAAACTGTTTTTT.

The CDR3 loop reads CASSSGTGANYEQYF. CDR3 nucleotides: TGTGCCAGCAGCTCGGGGACAGGGGCCAACTACGAGCAGTACTTC. The V call is TRBV11-1, the J call TRBJ2-7, with 10 bases matching TRBD1. The CDR3 has 15 amino acids. The germline CDR1 and CDR2 sequences are SGHAT and FQDESV (reference sequence). V gave up 4 bases and J gave up 3 bases; unmatched junction bases: 6.

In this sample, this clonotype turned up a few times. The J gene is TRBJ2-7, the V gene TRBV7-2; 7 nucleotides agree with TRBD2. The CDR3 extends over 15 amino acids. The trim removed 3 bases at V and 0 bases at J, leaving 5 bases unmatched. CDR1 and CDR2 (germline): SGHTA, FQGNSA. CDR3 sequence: CASSFTPGGSYEQYF. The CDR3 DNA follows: TGTGCCAGCAGCTTCACGCCGGGGGGCTCCTACGAGCAGTACTTC.

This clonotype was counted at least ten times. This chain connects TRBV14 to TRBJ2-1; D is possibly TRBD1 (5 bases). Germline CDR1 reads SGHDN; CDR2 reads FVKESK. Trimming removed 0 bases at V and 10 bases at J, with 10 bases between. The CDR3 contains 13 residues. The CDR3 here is CASSQDLTAEQFF. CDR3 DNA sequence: TGTGCCAGCAGCCAAGATCTGACAGCCGAGCAGTTCTTC.

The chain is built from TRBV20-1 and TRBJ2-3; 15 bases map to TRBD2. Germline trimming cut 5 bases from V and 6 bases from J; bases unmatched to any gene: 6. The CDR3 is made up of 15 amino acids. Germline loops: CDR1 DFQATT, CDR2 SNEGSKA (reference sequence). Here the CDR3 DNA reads TGCAGTGCTTCTGGACTAGCGGGAGGGTCCGATACGCAGTATTTT. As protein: CSASGLAGGSDTQYF.

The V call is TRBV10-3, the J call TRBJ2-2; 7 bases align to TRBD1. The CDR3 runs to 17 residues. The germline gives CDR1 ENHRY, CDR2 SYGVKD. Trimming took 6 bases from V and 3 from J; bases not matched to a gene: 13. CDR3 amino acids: CAISRPFTGEYTGELFF. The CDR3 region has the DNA TGTGCCATCAGCCGACCCTTTACAGGGGAGTACACCGGGGAGCTGTTTTTT.

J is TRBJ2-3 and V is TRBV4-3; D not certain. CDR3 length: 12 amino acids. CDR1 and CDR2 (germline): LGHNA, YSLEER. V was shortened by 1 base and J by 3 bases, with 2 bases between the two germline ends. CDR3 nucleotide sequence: TGCGCCAGCAGCCAAGCAACAGATACGCAGTATTTT. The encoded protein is CASSQATDTQYF.

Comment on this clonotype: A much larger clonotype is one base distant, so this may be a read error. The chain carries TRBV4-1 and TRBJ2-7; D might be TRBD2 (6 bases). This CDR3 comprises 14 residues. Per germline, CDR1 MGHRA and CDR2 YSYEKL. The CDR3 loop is CASSQPRDSFEQYF. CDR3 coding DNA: TGCGCCAGCAGCCAACCCCGGGACTCCTTCGAGCAGTACTTC.

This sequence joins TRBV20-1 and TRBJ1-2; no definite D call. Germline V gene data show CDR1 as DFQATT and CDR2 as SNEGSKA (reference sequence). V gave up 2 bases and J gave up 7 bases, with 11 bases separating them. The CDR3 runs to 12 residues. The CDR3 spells CSARKPSSGYTF. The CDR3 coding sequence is TGCAGTGCTAGAAAGCCAAGTAGTGGCTACACCTTC.